This T cell receptor beta chain was sequenced for a study of blood T cell repertoires in COVID-19. Method: immunoSEQ multiplex PCR; TCRdb's copy keeps in-frame clones and lacks some. The table lists around 150,000 clones, roughly 85% of them singletons. The specimen was PBMCs or T cells enriched from blood (not recorded which). The source of this sequence is a woman aged 45 to 65 who had recovered from COVID-19.

In nucleotides, the CDR3 is TGTGCCAGTAGTAGCCTGTCGGGACAGGGGGAGTATTTT. The encoded protein is CASSSLSGQGEYF. The rearrangement uses TRBV19 and TRBJ2-3, with 11 positions matching TRBD1. The germline V gene has CDR1 LNHDA and CDR2 SQIVND (reference sequence). The junction had 7 bases not matched to a gene; V was cut back by 4 bases and J by 13 bases. The CDR3 extends over 13 amino acids.